The clone carrying this TCR beta chain was recorded once. No antigen is known for it. The data originate from a study of cytomegalovirus exposure and HLA in healthy donors. Broader study findings: Later work showed greater clonal expansion in HLA-associated TCR beta chains than in equally common others.

A multiplex PCR was run with 60 Vbeta primers and 13 Jbeta primers. Assay used: immunoSEQ multiplex PCR; TCRdb lists only in-frame clones, some missing. Altogether approximately 150,000 clones are present, 77% being singletons, with the ten largest covering about 1.5%. Trimming took off 3 bases at V and 0 bases at J, with 14 bases between the two ends. CDR1 is SGHAT and CDR2 is FQNNGV in the germline V gene. The CDR3 loop spans 17 amino acids. The chain is built from TRBV11-2 and TRBJ1-4; D remains ambiguous. The clonotype comes from a woman aged 25 to 39 in good health and CMV-seropositive. The specimen was PBMCs. CDR3: CASSLSGRLATNEKLFF. CDR3 DNA sequence: TGTGCCAGCAGCTTGAGTGGCAGACTGGCAACTAATGAAAAACTGTTTTTT.